This T cell receptor (beta chain) comes out of a study of early T cells in non-severe SARS-CoV-2 infection. Study at large: Unsorted whole blood bulk RNA was sequenced, with unpaired chains.

Study-wide points: Anti-spike CD8 responses were favored in VDJdb matching, and private and CD4 specificities were missed.

The library protocol tagged individual cDNA molecules with unique molecular identifiers. TCRdb fed the 5' RACE reads into MiXCR, producing one record per CDR3 protein. The sample consists of more than 80,000 distinct CDR3 sequences, roughly 9.6% of them appearing once. This clonotype was seen many times. Its matching antigen is unknown. This CDR3 spans 17 amino acids. V lost 5 bases to trimming and J lost 4 bases, with 20 bases between them. The sequence was collected from an adult who was a healthcare worker with PCR-confirmed SARS-CoV-2 infection or an uninfected control (not recorded which). Specimen: whole blood. The chain joins TRBV12-3 or TRBV12-4 to TRBJ2-2, with D perhaps TRBD2 (6 bases). The CDR3 sequence: CASSRPGPGGSTGELFF. The CDR3 DNA is TGTGCCAGCAGTCGACCGGGACCCGGGGGTTCCACCGGGGAGCTGTTTTTT.